This section outlines one T cell receptor (beta chain) sequence together with its context. Its antigen is currently unknown. These data are taken from a study of cytomegalovirus exposure and HLA in healthy donors. Across the whole study: HLA-typed donors contributed around 88 million unique TCRs, which were held in an early data release. Study outcomes and limitations: Information on immune exposure was restricted to one variable (CMV serostatus).

Germline CDR1 reads SGHTA; CDR2 reads FQGTGA. V was cut by 3 bases and J by 6 bases, with 16 bases left in between. The CDR3 is made up of 15 amino acids. PCR amplification relied on 60 Vbeta primers (plus 13 Jbeta primers). Clones were read by immunoSEQ multiplex PCR, and TCRdb kept only the in-frame ones, dropping some. Among around 150,000 clones listed, around 63% were seen once. The chain joins TRBV7-3 to TRBJ2-3; D gene uncertain. Sequencing was carried out using PBMCs. This receptor was taken from a human donor in good health. CDR3: CASSLENLPSDTQYF. CDR3 DNA sequence: TGTGCCAGCAGCTTGGAGAACCTACCGTCTGATACGCAGTATTTT.